This record concerns one T cell receptor beta chain sequence. The sample is drawn from a study of blood T cell repertoires in COVID-19. Study overall: Samples representing acute and convalescent COVID-19 were sourced from the United States, Italy and Spain. PBMCs, B-cell-depleted T cells, or T cells provided the cDNA or gDNA that made up the material.

Germline V gene sequence: CDR1 MNHNY, CDR2 SVGAGI (reference sequence). The CDR3 has 16 residues. Germline trimming cut 7 bases from V and 2 bases from J; bases unmatched to any gene: 9. Per the study methods: Scientists estimated how many nucleated cells there were by amplifying reference gene primers. TCRdb keeps only in-frame clones here, not all; method: immunoSEQ multiplex PCR. V, J and clone size are taken as reported in that table, and D and trimming were inferred from the DNA itself. Of under 200,000 clones detected, roughly nine tenths appear once; the ten largest clones hold roughly 9.7%. Patients from Seattle were sampled longitudinally, starting during active infection.

The V call is TRBV6-6, the J call TRBJ1-5; 9 nucleotides match TRBD1. Sequencing was carried out using peripheral blood. This sequence was found in a woman in her sixties with COVID-19, enrolled during active disease. CDR3 region: CASTPGQGGGNQPQHF. The CDR3 DNA follows: TGTGCCAGCACCCCGGGACAGGGTGGCGGCAATCAGCCCCAGCATTTT.